The clone carrying this T cell receptor beta chain was seen more than once but under ten times. This sample is drawn from a study of blood T cell repertoires in COVID-19. Background on the study: The samples span acute and convalescent COVID-19 from the United States, Italy and Spain. Sample material is recorded as cDNA or gDNA derived from T cells, B-cell-depleted T cells, or PBMCs.

Germline V gene lookup returns CDR1 SGHNT and CDR2 YYREEE (reference sequence). The CDR3 totals 17 residues. The V gene end was trimmed by 4 bases and the J gene end by 0 bases; junction bases not matched to a gene: 7. Original data processing: For nucleated cells, counts were estimated from reference gene primer amplification. TCRdb's table, derived via immunoSEQ multiplex PCR, lists solely in-frame clones and lacks some. V, J and clone size were drawn from that table, and D and trimming were deduced from the DNA. The data contain 140,000 to 150,000 clones, 65% to 85% of them singletons. The chain couples TRBV5-4 to TRBJ2-6; 7 bases are a match to TRBD2. This receptor was identified in a man aged 60-69 years with active or convalescent COVID-19. Source material: peripheral blood. DNA for the CDR3: TGTGCCAGCAGCCCTGGGGGGGTCGACTCTGGGGCCAACGTCCTGACTTTC. Translating it yields CASSPGGVDSGANVLTF.